This T cell receptor beta chain appears in the sequencing data of a study of T cell responses to AZD1222 COVID-19 vaccine. Study-wide context: Pooled in the analysis were second doses at about 4 or about 12 weeks.

The CDR3 is 16 residues long. The V end was cut by 1 base, the J end by 0 bases, with 9 bases between. The V gene's germline CDR1 is LGHNA and CDR2 YNFKEQ. Broader study findings: Two AZD1222 administrations were followed by greater Spike-specific TCR breadth and depth.

Comment on this clone: Its antigen remains unidentified.

Profiling relied on immunoSEQ multiplex PCR, and the TCRdb table lists in-frame clones only, not all of them. The table lists about 83,000 clones, more than 70% of them singletons. This receptor was taken from an adult in good health. The rearrangement joins TRBV4-2 to TRBJ1-4; maybe TRBD1 (5 bases). The material was peripheral blood, obtained on day 0 of AZD1222 vaccination. CDR3 coding DNA: TGTGCCAGCAGCCAAGTCGAAGGGGCAACTAATGAAAAACTGTTTTTT. This sequence encodes CASSQVEGATNEKLFF.